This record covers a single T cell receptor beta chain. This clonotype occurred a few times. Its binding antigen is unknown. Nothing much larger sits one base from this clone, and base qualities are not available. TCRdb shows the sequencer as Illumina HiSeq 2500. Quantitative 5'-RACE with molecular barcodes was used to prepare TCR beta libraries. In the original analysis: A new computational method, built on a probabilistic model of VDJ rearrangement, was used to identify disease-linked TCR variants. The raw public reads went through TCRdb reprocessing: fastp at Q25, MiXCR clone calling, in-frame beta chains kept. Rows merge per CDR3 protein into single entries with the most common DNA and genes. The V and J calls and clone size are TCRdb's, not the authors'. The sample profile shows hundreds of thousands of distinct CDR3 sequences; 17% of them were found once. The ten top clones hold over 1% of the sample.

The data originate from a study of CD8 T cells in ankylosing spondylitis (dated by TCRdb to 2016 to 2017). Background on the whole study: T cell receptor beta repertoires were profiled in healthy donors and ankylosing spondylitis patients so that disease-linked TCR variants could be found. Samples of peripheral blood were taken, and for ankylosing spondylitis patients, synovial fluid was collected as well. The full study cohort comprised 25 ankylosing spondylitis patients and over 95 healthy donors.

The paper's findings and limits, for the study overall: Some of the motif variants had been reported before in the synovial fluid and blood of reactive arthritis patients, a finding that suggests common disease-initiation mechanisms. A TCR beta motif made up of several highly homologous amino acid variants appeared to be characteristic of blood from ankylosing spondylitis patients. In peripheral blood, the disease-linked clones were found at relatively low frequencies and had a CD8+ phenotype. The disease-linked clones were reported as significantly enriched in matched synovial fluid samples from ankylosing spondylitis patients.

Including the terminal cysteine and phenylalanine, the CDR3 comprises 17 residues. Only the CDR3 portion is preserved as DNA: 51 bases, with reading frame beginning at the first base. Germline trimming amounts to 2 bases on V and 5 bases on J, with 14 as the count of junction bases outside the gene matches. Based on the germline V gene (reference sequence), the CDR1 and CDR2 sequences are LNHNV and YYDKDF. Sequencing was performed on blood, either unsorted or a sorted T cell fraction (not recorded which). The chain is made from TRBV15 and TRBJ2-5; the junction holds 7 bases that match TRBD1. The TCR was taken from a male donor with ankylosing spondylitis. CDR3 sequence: CATSRSGGRGIGETQYF. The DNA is TGTGCCACCAGCAGATCTGGCGGCAGGGGGATTGGGGAGACCCAGTACTTC.